Following are 8 T cell receptor beta chains from one sample sequenced in a study of cytomegalovirus exposure and HLA in healthy donors. The PCR contained 60 Vbeta and 13 Jbeta primers. Repertoires were generated with immunoSEQ multiplex PCR, while TCRdb's copy carries only in-frame clones and drops some. The table includes 130,000 or so clones, 80% to 90% detected once. Material: PBMCs. The source is a woman under 30 in good health and CMV-seropositive.

This clone was seen a handful of times. V gene TRBV29-1 combines with J gene TRBJ2-3, with unresolved D. V shed 7 bases and J shed 0 bases, with 11 bases lying between them. Germline V gives CDR1 SQVTM, CDR2 ANQGSEA. The CDR3 spans 13 residues. The DNA for the CDR3 is TGCAGCGCTGACTTATCTAGCACAGATACGCAGTATTTT. This gives the protein CSADLSSTDTQYF.

This clone was recorded a few times. This chain joins TRBV7-3 and TRBJ2-3, with a tentative D call TRBD1 (6 bases). The CDR3 spans 13 residues. Germline V gene data show CDR1 as SGHTA and CDR2 as FQGTGA. V was clipped by 2 bases and J by 4 bases, with 7 bases between them. DNA for the CDR3: TGTGCCAGCAGCTTACAGGGGTCAGATACGCAGTATTTT. Its protein is CASSLQGSDTQYF.

This clone was found a few times. J is TRBJ2-3 and V is TRBV4-1; 8 positions match TRBD2. This CDR3 spans 16 amino acids. Germline V lookup: CDR1 MGHRA, CDR2 YSYEKL. With V trimmed by 4 bases and J by 0 bases, 6 bases remained unmatched. In DNA, the CDR3 is TGCGCCAGCAGCCTCGAACTAGCGGATAGCACAGATACGCAGTATTTT. Translating gives CASSLELADSTDTQYF.

The chain recombines TRBV2 with TRBJ2-2; TRBD2 might be the D (5 bases). Trimming took off 9 bases at V and 5 bases at J, with 7 bases between the two ends. Per germline, CDR1 SNHLY and CDR2 FYNNEI. The CDR3 runs 11 residues. The CDR3, as DNA: TGTGCCAGTTCGGGGACCGGGGAGCTGTTTTTT. Translation: CASSGTGELFF.

This chain uses TRBV10-3 with TRBJ1-2; TRBD1 is a possible D gene (5 bases). The V end lost 2 bases, the J end lost 8 bases, and 21 bases lay between the germline ends. The CDR3 length is 16 residues. CDR1 is ENHRY, CDR2 SYGVKD, per germline. The chain's CDR3 is CAISEHGAGGSDGYTF. As DNA, the CDR3 is TGTGCCATCAGTGAGCACGGGGCTGGAGGGTCGGACGGCTACACCTTC.

The chain has TRBV19 and TRBJ2-1; 9 nucleotides line up with TRBD2. The V and J ends lost 5 bases and 7 bases, in that order; junction bases with no gene match: 9. Germline V gene sequence: CDR1 LNHDA, CDR2 SQIVND (reference sequence). The CDR3 sequence is 15 residues long. The CDR3 loop is CASSFGRGGINEQFF. The CDR3 DNA is TGTGCCAGTAGTTTCGGGCGGGGGGGGATAAATGAGCAGTTCTTC.

The rearrangement joins TRBV5-1 to TRBJ2-7, with 7 bases identical to TRBD1. Germline V gene lookup returns CDR1 SGHRS and CDR2 YFSETQ. This CDR3 region has 15 residues. After removal of 2 bases from V and 7 bases from J, the junction contained 12 bases not matched to a gene. The CDR3 DNA reads as TGCGCCAGCAGCTTTACCACAGGGGTCGTGGAAGAGCAGTACTTC. Its translation is CASSFTTGVVEEQYF.

This chain connects TRBV7-9 to TRBJ2-4, with D maybe TRBD2 (5 bases). V was shortened by 1 base and J by 8 bases, with 12 bases between the two germline ends. Germline CDR1 SEHNR, CDR2 FQNEAQ (reference sequence). This CDR3 has 14 amino acids. The CDR3 reads CASSLGPGRDIQYF. CDR3 in DNA: TGTGCCAGCAGCTTAGGTCCCGGGCGGGACATTCAGTACTTC.